Reported below is one T cell receptor beta chain. The antigen remains unidentified. Clones were sequenced by immunoSEQ multiplex PCR, and TCRdb holds only the in-frame ones, with some missing. The sample has 300,000 to 400,000 clones, around nine tenths seen once. Noted treatment: about 20 received Ad26.COV2.S at low or high dose, single or two shots; five or six received placebo; per-sample allocation not given. The study sampled participants on day 63 after the first vaccine or placebo injection. The sample is drawn from a study of Ad26.COV2.S vaccination and SARS-CoV-2 variants. Study in general: A participant enrolled in the COV1001 Ad26.COV2.S trial arm provided the sample.

The study's findings and limits: Those who received vaccine or placebo ended up with similar non-spike TCR breadth. TCR breadth and depth analyses may have underestimated total T cell responses.

Trimming removed 7 bases from V and 3 bases from J, with 15 bases in between. The CDR3 is 14 amino acids. Germline assignment: CDR1 LNHDA and CDR2 SQIVND (reference sequence). The rearrangement uses TRBV19 and TRBJ1-2; a possible D gene is TRBD1 (6 bases). Source: peripheral blood, taken in a trial of Ad26.COV2.S vaccine versus placebo. This TCR came from a person aged 18-60 years who received the Ad26.COV2.S COVID-19 vaccine or a placebo. CDR3 residues: CASTGAVGDYGYTF. CDR3 in DNA: TGTGCCAGTACAGGGGCGGTCGGCGACTATGGCTACACCTTC.